The T cell receptor (beta chain) under discussion was sequenced for a study of regulatory T cells in long-lasting Graves disease. This clonotype was picked up a small number of times. Arm-PCR of CDR3 regions with iRepertoire HTBI primers generated TCR beta libraries. From the multiplex PCR reads, TCRdb called clonotypes with MiXCR, one entry per CDR3 protein. This sample has approximately 560,000 distinct CDR3 sequences; more than 15% occur once, and the top ten carry about 11%. The sample's time point: newly diagnosed GD, antithyroid drugs for less than 3 months. RNA extracted from PBMCs served as the sequencing template. Germline-derived CDR1 and CDR2 are DFQATT and SNEGSKA (reference sequence). The CDR3 is 13 amino acids. This sample was shared with a second study, whose subject was T cells in Graves' hyperthyroidism and ophthalmopathy.

The sample consisted of peripheral blood mononuclear cells (PBMCs), taken at new diagnosis, from a patient treated with antithyroid drugs. The chain carries TRBV20-1 and TRBJ2-3, with 8 bases lining up with TRBD1. TRBJ2-5 explains the end of the DNA better; the J call may be wrong. The clonotype originates from a man aged 18 to 35 with Graves disease. This CDR3 is CSPKRDRLETQYF. The CDR3 DNA is TGCAGTCCAAAACGGGACAGGCTAGAGACCCAGTACTTC.